These 14 T cell receptor beta chains were all obtained from the same sample, sequenced in a study of blood T cell repertoires in COVID-19. Profiled with immunoSEQ multiplex PCR; TCRdb holds only in-frame clones, not every one. The data show approximately 140,000 clones, with about 80% seen just once and approximately 9% held by the top ten. Source material: peripheral blood. These receptors were collected from an elderly woman in a cohort sampled during active or convalescent COVID-19.

This clone was found once. The genes are TRBV3-1 (or the pseudogene TRBV3-2) and TRBJ2-3; a weak D match, TRBD1 (6 bases). The CDR3 extends over 15 amino acids. Trimming took off 4 bases at V and 2 bases at J, with 13 bases between the two ends. Germline V gene lookup returns CDR1 LGHDT and CDR2 YNNKEL (reference sequence). CDR3 loop: CASSPGQFFTDTQYF. Here the CDR3 DNA reads TGTGCCAGCAGCCCCGGACAGTTTTTCACAGATACGCAGTATTTT.

The CDR3 here is CASSLFFGGIELGEQFF. CDR3 coding DNA: TGTGCCAGCAGCTTATTTTTCGGGGGGATAGAGTTGGGTGAGCAGTTCTTC. This sequence joins TRBV7-2 and TRBJ2-1, with TRBD2 identical over 7 bases. Germline V gives CDR1 SGHTA, CDR2 FQGNSA. This CDR3 comprises 17 residues. V lost 2 bases, J lost 9 bases, and 16 bases stayed unmatched.

The chain combines TRBV21-1 with TRBJ2-7; TRBD2 is the table's D call and was not checked against the DNA. TRBV21-1 is described as a pseudogene. The CDR3 has 16 amino acids. The CDR3 nucleotides read TGTGCCAGCAGCAAACGTTCAGCGATTAGTGTTTGGGAGCAGTACGTC. This gives the protein CASSKRSAISVWEQYV.

The chain joins TRBV3-1 (or the pseudogene TRBV3-2) to TRBJ2-1; 8 bases map to TRBD1. The V gene's germline CDR1 is LGHDT and CDR2 YNNKEL (reference sequence). CDR3 size: 13 residues. With 5 bases clipped from V and 7 bases from J, the junction kept 4 bases outside the gene matches. CDR3 residues: CASSDRGSNEQFF. The CDR3 region has the DNA TGTGCCAGCAGCGACAGGGGTAGTAATGAGCAGTTCTTC.

V gene TRBV21-1 combines with J gene TRBJ2-1; the table's D call TRBD1 went unverified against the DNA. TRBV21-1 is marked as a pseudogene. The CDR3 spans 15 residues. CDR3 protein: CASSDRVDPYNEQFF. CDR3 coding DNA: TGTGCCAGCAGCGACAGGGTAGACCCATACAATGAGCAGTTCTTC.

The rearrangement joins TRBV3-1 (or the pseudogene TRBV3-2) to TRBJ2-7; unclear D gene. CDR1 is LGHDT and CDR2 is YNNKEL in the germline V gene (reference sequence). Trimming removed 0 bases from V and 7 bases from J, with 7 bases in between. The CDR3 spans 12 residues. CDR3 sequence: CASSQDYREQYF. Here the CDR3 DNA reads TGTGCCAGCAGCCAAGATTACCGGGAGCAGTACTTC.

The gene calls are TRBV6-1 and TRBJ2-5; D gene unclear. The CDR3 extends over 13 amino acids. CDR1 and CDR2 (germline): MNHNS, SASEGT. V lost 6 bases and J lost 1, with 9 bases in between. In DNA, the CDR3 is TGTGCCAGCAGCCGACTCAGCCAAGAGACCCAGTACTTC. It yields the protein CASSRLSQETQYF.

This sequence joins TRBV11-2 and TRBJ2-3, with a weak D call TRBD1 (6 bases). Germline V gene lookup returns CDR1 SGHAT and CDR2 FQNNGV. The CDR3 totals 15 residues. The V end lost 2 bases, the J end lost 3 bases, and 12 bases lay between the germline ends. The CDR3 DNA reads TGTGCCAGCAGCTTAAGCGACAGGACTACAGATACGCAGTATTTT. Amino acid sequence: CASSLSDRTTDTQYF. The full variable domain, with the rest looked up from reference TRBV11-2 and TRBJ2-3, is EAGVAQSPRYKIIEKRQSVAFWCNPISGHATLYWYQQILGQGPKLLIQFQNNGVVDDSQLPKDRFSAERLKGVDSTLKIQPAKLEDSAVYLCASSLSDRTTDTQYFGPGTRLTVL.

The chain links TRBV4-1 to TRBJ1-5; the D is unclear. The CDR3 is 17 amino acids. Germline values: CDR1 MGHRA, CDR2 YSYEKL. The ends were cut back, 2 bases at V and 3 bases at J, with 17 bases in the middle. Written as DNA, the CDR3 is TGCGCCAGCAGCCAAACCCCGCAGGAGGAGTTCAATCAGCCCCAGCATTTT. This translates into CASSQTPQEEFNQPQHF.

The V gene is TRBV7-8, the J gene TRBJ2-7; tentatively, D is TRBD2 (5 bases). With 5 bases removed from V and 3 bases from J, the gap between germline ends came to 14 bases. CDR3 length: 14 residues. Germline V gene data show CDR1 as SGHVS and CDR2 as FQNEAQ. CDR3 DNA sequence: TGTGCCAGCAGCGAAGAGAGGGCCGACTACGAGCAGTACTTC. Translated: CASSEERADYEQYF.

The chain couples TRBV12-3 or TRBV12-4 to TRBJ1-2; maybe TRBD1 (5 bases). The V end was cut by 1 base, the J end by 6 bases, with 6 bases between. The CDR3 covers 12 residues. CDR3 DNA sequence: TGTGCCAGCAGTTTAGAAGGGGATGGCTACACCTTC. Amino acids: CASSLEGDGYTF.

The V and J genes are TRBV2 and TRBJ2-3, with 7 bases that match TRBD2. This CDR3 has 13 residues. Germline loops: CDR1 SNHLY, CDR2 FYNNEI. The V gene end was trimmed by 5 bases and the J gene end by 6 bases; junction bases not matched to a gene: 5. CDR3 residues: CASSWMGGDTQYF. The CDR3 DNA follows: TGTGCCAGCAGTTGGATGGGGGGGGATACGCAGTATTTT.

This chain joins TRBV19 and TRBJ2-7; maybe TRBD1 (6 bases). The germline V gene encodes CDR1 LNHDA and CDR2 SQIVND (reference sequence). Trimming removed 5 bases at V and 3 bases at J, with 11 bases between. CDR3 length: 13 residues. CDR3 DNA sequence: TGTGCCAGTAGTCCCGACAGGAGCTACGAGCAGTACTTC. As protein: CASSPDRSYEQYF. The full variable domain, with the rest looked up from reference TRBV19 and TRBJ2-7, is DGGITQSPKYLFRKEGQNVTLSCEQNLNHDAMYWYRQDPGQGLRLIYYSQIVNDFQKGDIAEGYSVSREKKESFPLTVTSAQKNPTAFYLCASSPDRSYEQYFGPGTRLTVT.

The genes are TRBV7-9 and TRBJ1-1; D is unresolved. Germline V gene sequence: CDR1 SEHNR, CDR2 FQNEAQ (reference sequence). There are 13 residues in the CDR3. Trimming stripped 5 bases from V and 5 bases from J, with 12 bases between. In DNA, the CDR3 is TGTGCCAGCAGCCCGGGATCTTGGACTGAAGCTTTCTTT. Translation gives CASSPGSWTEAFF. The entire variable domain, with the rest obtained from reference TRBV7-9 and TRBJ1-1, is as follows: DTGVSQNPRHKITKRGQNVTFRCDPISEHNRLYWYRQTLGQGPEFLTYFQNEAQLEKSRLLSDRFSAERPKGSFSTLEIQRTEQGDSAMYLCASSPGSWTEAFFGQGTRLTVV.